What follows is one T cell receptor (beta chain) and its context. Antigen unknown. The assay was immunoSEQ multiplex PCR, and TCRdb's table has in-frame clones only and misses some. The table has 100,000 to 150,000 clones, under 95% seen once. The CDR3 sequence is 13 residues long. Germline V gene sequence: CDR1 SGHAT, CDR2 FQNNGV. Trimming took off 3 bases at V and 2 bases at J, with 7 bases between the two ends. The data belong to a study of OX40 agonist ivuxolimab in advanced cancers. Study-level information: Every 2 weeks, ivuxolimab was infused into the patients intravenously at between 0.01 and 10 mg/kg. Participants could have had prior anti-PD-1, anti-PD-L1 or anti-CTLA-4 therapy, and less than 45% had some. Three patients had partial responses: one hepatocellular carcinoma, two cutaneous melanoma. General study points: With doses of 0.1 to 3.0 mg/kg, CD4+ and CD8+ blood T cells had undergone clonal expansion by week 6.

The chain couples TRBV11-2 to TRBJ2-5; D is possibly TRBD2 (6 bases). The receptor was isolated from an adult with an advanced solid tumor such as melanoma, head and neck, liver or kidney cancer. The sample here was CD4+ or CD8+ T cells sorted from blood, taken in a trial of the OX40 agonist ivuxolimab. The CDR3 DNA follows: TGTGCCAGCAGCTTCGCGGGACAAGAGACCCAGTACTTC. This codes for CASSFAGQETQYF.